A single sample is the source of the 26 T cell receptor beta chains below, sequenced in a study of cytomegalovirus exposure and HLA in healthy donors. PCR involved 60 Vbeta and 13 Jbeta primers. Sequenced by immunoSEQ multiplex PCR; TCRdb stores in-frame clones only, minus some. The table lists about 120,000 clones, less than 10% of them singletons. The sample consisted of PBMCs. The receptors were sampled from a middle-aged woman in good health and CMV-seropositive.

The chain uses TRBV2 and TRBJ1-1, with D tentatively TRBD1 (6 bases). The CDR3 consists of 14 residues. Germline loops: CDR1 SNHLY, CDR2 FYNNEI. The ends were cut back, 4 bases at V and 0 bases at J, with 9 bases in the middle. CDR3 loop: CASSAEGVNTEAFF. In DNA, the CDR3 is TGTGCCAGCAGTGCAGAGGGGGTGAACACTGAAGCTTTCTTT.

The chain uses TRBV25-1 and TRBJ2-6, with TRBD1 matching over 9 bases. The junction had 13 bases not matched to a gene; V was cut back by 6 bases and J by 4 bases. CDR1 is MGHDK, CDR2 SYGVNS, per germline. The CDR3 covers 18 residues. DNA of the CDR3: TGTGCCAGCAGCGCGCCGGGACAGGGACTATTAGGGGCCAACGTCCTGACTTTC. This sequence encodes CASSAPGQGLLGANVLTF.

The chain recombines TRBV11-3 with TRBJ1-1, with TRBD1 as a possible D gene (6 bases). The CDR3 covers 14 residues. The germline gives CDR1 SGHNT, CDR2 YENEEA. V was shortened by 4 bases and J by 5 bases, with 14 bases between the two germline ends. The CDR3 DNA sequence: TGTGCCAGCAGCTCCGGGGGGGCGGGTACTGAAGCTTTCTTT. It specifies CASSSGGAGTEAFF.

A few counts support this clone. This CDR3 is CAWSLLDYEQYF. The CDR3, as DNA: TGTGCCTGGAGTCTCTTAGATTACGAGCAGTACTTC. The V call is TRBV30, the J call TRBJ2-7; no firm D call. In germline, CDR1 is GTSNPN, CDR2 SVGIG (reference sequence). V was clipped by 2 bases and J by 4 bases, with 9 bases between them. CDR3 length: 12 residues.

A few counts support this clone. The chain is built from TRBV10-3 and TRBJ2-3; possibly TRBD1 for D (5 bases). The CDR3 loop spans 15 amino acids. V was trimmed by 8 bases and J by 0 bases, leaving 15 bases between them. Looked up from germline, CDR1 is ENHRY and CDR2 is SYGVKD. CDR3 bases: TGTGCCATCTCCAGACAGACCACTAGCACAGATACGCAGTATTTT. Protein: CAISRQTTSTDTQYF.

CDR3 loop: CASSPENRGHIDEQFF. CDR3 coding DNA: TGTGCCAGCTCACCTGAGAACAGGGGGCATATCGATGAGCAGTTCTTC. The chain recombines TRBV18 with TRBJ2-1, with 9 bases fitting TRBD1. The V gene end was trimmed by 3 bases and the J gene end by 8 bases; junction bases not matched to a gene: 11. Germline V gene lookup returns CDR1 KGHSH and CDR2 LQKENI. The CDR3 has 16 residues.

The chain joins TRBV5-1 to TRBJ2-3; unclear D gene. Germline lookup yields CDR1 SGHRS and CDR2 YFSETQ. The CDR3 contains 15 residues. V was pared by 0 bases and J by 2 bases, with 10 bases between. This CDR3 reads CASSLDNPDTDTQYF. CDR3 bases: TGCGCCAGCAGCTTGGACAACCCCGACACAGATACGCAGTATTTT.

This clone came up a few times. CDR3 protein: CVRSPFSPLHF. In nucleotides, the CDR3 is TGTGTCAGAAGCCCTTTTTCACCCCTCCACTTT. The chain recombines TRBV7-5 with TRBJ1-6. TRBV7-5 is listed as a pseudogene. This CDR3 contains 11 residues.

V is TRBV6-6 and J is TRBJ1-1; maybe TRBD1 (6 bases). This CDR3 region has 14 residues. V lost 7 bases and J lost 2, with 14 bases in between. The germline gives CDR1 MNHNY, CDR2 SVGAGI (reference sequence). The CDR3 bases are TGTGCCAGCATTCTAGACAGGCAAAACACTGAAGCTTTCTTT. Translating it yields CASILDRQNTEAFF.

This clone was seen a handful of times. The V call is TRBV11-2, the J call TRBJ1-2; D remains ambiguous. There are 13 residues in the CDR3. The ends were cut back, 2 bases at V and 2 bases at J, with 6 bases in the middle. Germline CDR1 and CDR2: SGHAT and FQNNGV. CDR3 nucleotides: TGTGCCAGCAGCTTAAGCCGAAACTATGGCTACACCTTC. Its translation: CASSLSRNYGYTF.

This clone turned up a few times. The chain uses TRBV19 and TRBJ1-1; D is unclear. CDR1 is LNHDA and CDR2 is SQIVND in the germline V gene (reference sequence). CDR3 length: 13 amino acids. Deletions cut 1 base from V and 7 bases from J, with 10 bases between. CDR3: CASSIGSRSEAFF. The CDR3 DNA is TGTGCCAGTAGTATAGGGTCCCGGAGTGAAGCTTTCTTT.

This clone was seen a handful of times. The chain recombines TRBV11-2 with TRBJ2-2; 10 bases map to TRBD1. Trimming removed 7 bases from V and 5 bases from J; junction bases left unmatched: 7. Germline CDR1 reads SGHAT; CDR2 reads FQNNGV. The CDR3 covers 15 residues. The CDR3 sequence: CASTFGTGVTGELFF. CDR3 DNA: TGTGCCAGCACATTCGGGACAGGGGTTACCGGGGAGCTGTTTTTT.

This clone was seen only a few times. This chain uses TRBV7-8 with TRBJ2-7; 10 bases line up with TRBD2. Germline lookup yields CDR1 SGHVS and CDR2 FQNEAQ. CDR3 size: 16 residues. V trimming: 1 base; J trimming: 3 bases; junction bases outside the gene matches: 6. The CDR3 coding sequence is TGTGCCAGCAGCTTAGTGGCTAGCGGGGGAAACTACGAGCAGTACTTC. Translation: CASSLVASGGNYEQYF.

CDR3 nucleotide sequence: TGTGCCATCTCCAAGCGGACAGGGAGGGAGACAGATACGCAGTATTTT. Translating gives CAISKRTGRETDTQYF. This chain links TRBV6-6 with TRBJ2-3; D is perhaps TRBD1 (8 bases). With 10 bases removed from V and 3 bases from J, the gap between germline ends came to 23 bases. CDR3 length: 16 amino acids. The germline V gene has CDR1 MNHNY and CDR2 SVGAGI (reference sequence).

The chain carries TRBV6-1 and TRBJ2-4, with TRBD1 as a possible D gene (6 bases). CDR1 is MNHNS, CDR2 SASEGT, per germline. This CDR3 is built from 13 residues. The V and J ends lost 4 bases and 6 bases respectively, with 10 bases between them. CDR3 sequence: CASSVQGPNIQYF. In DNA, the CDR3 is TGTGCCAGCAGTGTACAGGGACCAAACATTCAGTACTTC.

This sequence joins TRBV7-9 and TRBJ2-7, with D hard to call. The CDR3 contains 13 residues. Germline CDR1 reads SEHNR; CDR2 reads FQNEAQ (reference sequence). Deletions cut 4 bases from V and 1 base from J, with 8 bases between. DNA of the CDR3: TGTGCCAGCAGCTCGGCGGATTCCTACGAGCAGTACTTC. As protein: CASSSADSYEQYF.

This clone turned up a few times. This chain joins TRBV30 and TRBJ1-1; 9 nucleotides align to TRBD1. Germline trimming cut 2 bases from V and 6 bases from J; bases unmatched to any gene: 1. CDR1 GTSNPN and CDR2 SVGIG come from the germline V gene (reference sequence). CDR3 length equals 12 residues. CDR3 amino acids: CAWSRQGAEAFF. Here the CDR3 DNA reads TGTGCCTGGAGTCGACAGGGGGCTGAAGCTTTCTTT.

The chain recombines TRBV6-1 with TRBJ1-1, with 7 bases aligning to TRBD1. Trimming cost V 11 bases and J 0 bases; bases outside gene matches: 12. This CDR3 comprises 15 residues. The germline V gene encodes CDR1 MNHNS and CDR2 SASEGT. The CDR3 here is CASSGGGRMNTEAFF. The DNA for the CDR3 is TGTGCCTCCTCGGGAGGGGGCAGGATGAACACTGAAGCTTTCTTT.

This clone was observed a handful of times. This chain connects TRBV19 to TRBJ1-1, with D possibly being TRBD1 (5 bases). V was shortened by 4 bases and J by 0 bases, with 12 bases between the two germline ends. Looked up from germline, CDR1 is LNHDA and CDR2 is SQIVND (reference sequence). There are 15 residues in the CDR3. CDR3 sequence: CASSTQDKLNTEAFF. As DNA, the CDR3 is TGTGCCAGTAGTACCCAGGACAAGTTGAACACTGAAGCTTTCTTT.

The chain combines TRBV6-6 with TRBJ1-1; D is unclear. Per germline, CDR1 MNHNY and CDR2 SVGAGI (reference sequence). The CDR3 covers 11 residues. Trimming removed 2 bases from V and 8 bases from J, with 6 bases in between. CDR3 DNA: TGTGCCAGCAGTTACCTGGAGGAAGCTTTCTTT. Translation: CASSYLEEAFF.

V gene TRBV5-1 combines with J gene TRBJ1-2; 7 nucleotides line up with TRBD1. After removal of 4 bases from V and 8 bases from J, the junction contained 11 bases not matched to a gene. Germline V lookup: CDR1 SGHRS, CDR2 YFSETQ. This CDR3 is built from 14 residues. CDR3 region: CASSRFEGARGYTF. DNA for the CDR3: TGCGCCAGCAGCCGTTTCGAGGGGGCTCGAGGCTACACCTTC.

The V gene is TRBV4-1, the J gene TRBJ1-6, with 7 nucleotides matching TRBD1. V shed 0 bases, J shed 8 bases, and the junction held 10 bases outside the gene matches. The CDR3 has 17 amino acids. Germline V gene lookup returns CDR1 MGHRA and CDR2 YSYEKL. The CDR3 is CASSQDPGRQGYSPLHF. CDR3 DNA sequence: TGCGCCAGCAGCCAAGATCCCGGTCGACAGGGTTATTCACCCCTCCACTTT.

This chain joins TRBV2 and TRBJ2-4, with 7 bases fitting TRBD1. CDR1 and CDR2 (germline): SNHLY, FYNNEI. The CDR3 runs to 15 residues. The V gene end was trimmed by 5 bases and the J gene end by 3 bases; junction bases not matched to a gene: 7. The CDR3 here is CASSPKGAGKNIQYF. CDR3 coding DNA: TGTGCCAGCAGTCCAAAGGGGGCGGGCAAAAACATTCAGTACTTC.

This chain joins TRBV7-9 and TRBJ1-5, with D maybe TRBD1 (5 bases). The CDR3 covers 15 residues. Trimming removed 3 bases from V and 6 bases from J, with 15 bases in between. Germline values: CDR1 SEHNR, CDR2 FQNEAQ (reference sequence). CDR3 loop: CASSLGRVMGQPQHF. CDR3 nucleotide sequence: TGTGCCAGCAGCTTGGGCAGGGTTATGGGTCAGCCCCAGCATTTT.

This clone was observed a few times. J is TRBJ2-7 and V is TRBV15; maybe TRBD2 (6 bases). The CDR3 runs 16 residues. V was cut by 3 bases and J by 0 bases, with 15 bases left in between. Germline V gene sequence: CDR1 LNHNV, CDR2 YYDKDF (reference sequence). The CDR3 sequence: CATSSARAGSSYEQYF. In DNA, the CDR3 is TGTGCCACCAGCAGCGCCCGGGCGGGGAGCTCCTACGAGCAGTACTTC.

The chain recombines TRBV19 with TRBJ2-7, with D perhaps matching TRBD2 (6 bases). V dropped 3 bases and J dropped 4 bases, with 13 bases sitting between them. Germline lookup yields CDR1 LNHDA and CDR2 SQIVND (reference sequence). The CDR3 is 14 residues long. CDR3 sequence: CASSMGPGGYEQYF. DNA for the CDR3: TGTGCCAGTAGTATGGGGCCTGGGGGGTACGAGCAGTACTTC.